These 12 T cell receptor beta chains came from one sample sequenced in a study of shared clonotypes between healthy human individuals. Repertoires were generated with immunoSEQ multiplex PCR, while TCRdb's copy carries only in-frame clones and drops some. The table has approximately 980,000 clones, approximately 80% seen once. Sequencing was carried out using memory CD4+ T cells sorted from blood. Regarding subset: CD45RA-negative fraction. These TCRs come from a man aged 18 to 30 in good health.

On this clone: Other DNA sequences in the same sample also yield this CDR3. The V and J genes are TRBV9 and TRBJ1-1; no definite D call. Germline V gene sequence: CDR1 SGDLS, CDR2 YYNGEE. Trimming cost V 7 bases and J 1 base, with 11 bases left between them. The CDR3 is 13 residues long. The CDR3 nucleotides are TGTGCCAGCTCTCTAGCTCCGAACACTGAAGCTTTCTTT. Translation gives CASSLAPNTEAFF.

The V and J genes are TRBV19 and TRBJ1-1, with TRBD1 identical over 10 bases. V shed 7 bases and J 0 bases; nucleotides not matched to a gene: 8. Germline V lookup: CDR1 LNHDA, CDR2 SQIVND (reference sequence). The CDR3 is made up of 16 amino acids. CDR3 sequence reads: CASTLGGQGMNTEAFF. In nucleotides, the CDR3 is TGTGCCAGTACCCTCGGGGGACAGGGGATGAACACTGAAGCTTTCTTT.

V and J are TRBV6-5 and TRBJ2-3, with D possibly being TRBD2 (6 bases). V was cut by 7 bases and J by 1 base, with 15 bases left in between. The CDR3 covers 15 residues. Germline V lookup: CDR1 MNHEY, CDR2 SVGAGI. The CDR3 bases are TGTGCCAGCAACCGGGGGAGCAAGGGCACAGATACGCAGTATTTT. As protein: CASNRGSKGTDTQYF.

Regarding this clone: This sequence may be a read error, since a much larger clone differs from it by one base. Other nucleotide sequences from this sample produce the same CDR3. The V and J genes are TRBV18 and TRBJ2-2; D unresolved. This CDR3 comprises 12 residues. Germline CDR1 is KGHSH and CDR2 is LQKENI. Trimming stripped 3 bases from V and 3 bases from J, with 2 bases between. This CDR3 reads CASSPYTGELFF. The CDR3, as DNA: TGTGCCAGCTCACCTTACACCGGGGAGCTGTTTTTT.

The rearrangement joins TRBV6-1 to TRBJ1-5, with 8 bases that match TRBD1. CDR3 length equals 14 residues. The ends lost 6 bases at V and 9 bases at J; junction bases unmatched: 10. CDR1 MNHNS and CDR2 SASEGT come from the germline V gene. This chain's CDR3 is CASRPGQGGGPQHF. CDR3 DNA sequence: TGTGCCAGCAGACCCGGACAGGGCGGGGGGCCCCAGCATTTT.

The chain uses TRBV7-2 and TRBJ2-3, with 10 bases lining up with TRBD2. Germline V CDR1 and CDR2: SGHTA, FQGNSA. The CDR3 totals 15 residues. Trimming cost V 5 bases and J 2 bases; bases outside gene matches: 4. CDR3 in DNA: TGTGCCAGCAGCCTTAGCGGGAGGCACACAGATACGCAGTATTTT. It yields the protein CASSLSGRHTDTQYF.

Comments on this clone: The sample carries other DNA sequences with the same CDR3. The CDR3: CATSRAGSSYNEQFF. DNA of the CDR3: TGTGCCACCAGCCGGGCGGGAAGCTCCTACAATGAGCAGTTCTTC. The V call is TRBV15, the J call TRBJ2-1; perhaps TRBD2 as D (6 bases). The CDR3 contains 15 residues. V was shortened by 5 bases and J by 0 bases, with 11 bases between the two germline ends. Germline values: CDR1 LNHNV, CDR2 YYDKDF (reference sequence). The full variable domain, completed using reference TRBV15 and TRBJ2-1, is DAMVIQNPRYQVTQFGKPVTLSCSQTLNHNVMYWYQQKSSQAPKLLFHYYDKDFNNEADTPDNFQSRRPNTSFCFLDIRSPGLGDTAMYLCATSRAGSSYNEQFFGPGTRLTVL.

The rearrangement links TRBV18 to TRBJ1-1, with D possibly matching TRBD1 (5 bases). The germline V and J ends were trimmed by 1 base and 3 bases, with 12 bases remaining between them. The CDR3 runs to 15 residues. Looked up from germline, CDR1 is KGHSH and CDR2 is LQKENI. The CDR3 DNA reads as TGTGCCAGCTCACCACTGGGGGTTCATGACACTGAAGCTTTCTTT. Translation: CASSPLGVHDTEAFF.

Written as DNA, the CDR3 is TGTGCCTGGAGTTTCTCAGGGGTTGGTGGAAACACCATATATTTT. Protein sequence: CAWSFSGVGGNTIYF. The chain links TRBV30 to TRBJ1-3; D is perhaps TRBD1 (6 bases). The germline V gene has CDR1 GTSNPN and CDR2 SVGIG (reference sequence). There are 15 residues in the CDR3. The germline V and J ends were trimmed by 2 bases and 3 bases, with 14 bases remaining between them. Variable domain in full (rest from reference TRBV30 and TRBJ1-3): SQTIHQWPATLVQPVGSPLSLECTVEGTSNPNLYWYRQAAGRGLQLLFYSVGIGQISSEVPQNLSASRPQDRQFILSSKKLLLSDSGFYLCAWSFSGVGGNTIYFGEGSWLTVV.

The CDR3 sequence: CASTRRPSYEQYF. CDR3 DNA sequence: TGTGCCAGCACCCGGCGTCCCTCCTACGAGCAGTACTTC. V is TRBV6-5 and J is TRBJ2-7, with D unresolved. In germline, CDR1 is MNHEY, CDR2 SVGAGI. Trimming removed 7 bases from V and 0 bases from J, with 10 bases in between. This CDR3 has 13 residues.

The chain is built from TRBV6-6 and TRBJ2-3; no clear D gene. Germline loops: CDR1 MNHNY, CDR2 SVGAGI (reference sequence). Trimming shortened V by 5 bases and J by 6 bases, and 9 bases separated the two germline ends. The CDR3 is 12 amino acids. The CDR3 sequence: CASSVVVDTQYF. The CDR3 DNA reads as TGTGCCAGCAGTGTAGTGGTCGATACGCAGTATTTT.

The chain has TRBV10-3 and TRBJ2-5; TRBD2 aligns across 10 bases. V was clipped by 3 bases and J by 1 base; unmatched bases: 8. In germline, CDR1 is ENHRY, CDR2 SYGVKD. The CDR3 covers 17 residues. The CDR3 DNA sequence: TGTGCCATCAGTGATTTTTCTAGCGGGGGAGTCCAAGAGACCCAGTACTTC. Translation: CAISDFSSGGVQETQYF.